Below, 30 T cell receptor beta chains from the same sample are listed, as sequenced in a study of OX40 agonist ivuxolimab in advanced cancers. The library was built by means of the immunoSEQ multiplex PCR assay. TCRdb carries this immuneACCESS record with in-frame sequences only. Its versions omit some clonotypes, under half of them owing to an unresolved V gene in the studies checked, with the rest unexplained. The sample table records 46,000 or so clones; approximately 88% of these occur just once. The ten largest clones take up approximately 12% of the sample. This sample comprised CD4+ or CD8+ T cells sorted from blood, obtained in a trial of the OX40 agonist ivuxolimab. Source of these receptors: an adult with an advanced solid tumor such as melanoma, head and neck, liver or kidney cancer.

The J gene is TRBJ2-1, the V gene TRBV4-3; weak D call: TRBD2 (6 bases). Germline CDR1 and CDR2: LGHNA and YSLEER. Trimming removed 4 bases from V and 4 bases from J, with 17 bases in between. This CDR3 is 16 amino acids long. CDR3 nucleotide sequence: TGCGCCAGCAGCCCCCGTCCCGCGGGGCCATACAATGAGCAGTTCTTC. As protein: CASSPRPAGPYNEQFF.

J is TRBJ2-3 and V is TRBV7-9; maybe TRBD1 (6 bases). The length of the CDR3 is 14 residues. V was trimmed by 8 bases and J by 6 bases, leaving 18 bases between them. The germline V gene has CDR1 SEHNR and CDR2 FQNEAQ (reference sequence). The CDR3 region is CASGGLLGPDTQYF. CDR3 bases: TGTGCCAGCGGGGGCTTATTAGGTCCCGATACGCAGTATTTT.

The rearrangement links TRBV29-1 to TRBJ1-2; 8 bases line up with TRBD1. Per the germline V gene, CDR1 is SQVTM and CDR2 is ANQGSEA. CDR3 length: 15 amino acids. Trimming removed 4 bases from V and 0 bases from J; junction bases left unmatched: 7. Here the CDR3 reads CSVVPGTGANYGYTF. CDR3 sequence (DNA): TGCAGCGTTGTACCCGGGACAGGTGCTAACTATGGCTACACCTTC.

The chain joins TRBV5-6 to TRBJ2-7; D gene ambiguous. The length of the CDR3 is 11 residues. Germline V gene lookup returns CDR1 SGHDT and CDR2 YYEEEE. Trimming removed 0 bases from V and 7 bases from J, with 5 bases in between. The CDR3 protein is CASSLAREQYF. The CDR3 DNA follows: TGTGCCAGCAGCTTGGCCAGAGAGCAGTACTTC.

The chain employs TRBV30 and TRBJ2-7, with D tentatively TRBD1 (6 bases). Trimming took off 1 base at V and 2 bases at J, with 15 bases between the two ends. The CDR3 consists of 15 residues. Germline-derived CDR1 and CDR2 are GTSNPN and SVGIG (reference sequence). The CDR3 sequence is CAWSATLTGTYEQYF. CDR3 nucleotides: TGTGCCTGGAGTGCCACCTTGACAGGCACCTACGAGCAGTACTTC.

This chain connects TRBV9 to TRBJ1-2, with D perhaps matching TRBD1 (6 bases). This CDR3 is 14 amino acids long. The germline CDR1 and CDR2 sequences are SGDLS and YYNGEE. V lost 4 bases, J lost 3 bases, and 13 bases lay in between. This CDR3 reads CASSPGGGDYGYTF. The CDR3 region has the DNA TGTGCCAGCAGCCCCGGCGGGGGCGACTATGGCTACACCTTC.

The gene calls are TRBV9 and TRBJ2-2; no reliable D call. Looked up from germline, CDR1 is SGDLS and CDR2 is YYNGEE. V lost 1 base and J 4 bases, leaving 11 bases between the germline ends. The CDR3 is 15 amino acids. This CDR3 reads CASSVYEDSTGELFF. CDR3 bases: TGTGCCAGCAGCGTATATGAAGACTCCACCGGGGAGCTGTTTTTT.

The J gene is TRBJ2-7, the V gene TRBV19, with a tentative D call TRBD2 (5 bases). This CDR3 comprises 18 residues. In germline, CDR1 is LNHDA, CDR2 SQIVND (reference sequence). V was shortened by 3 bases and J by 2 bases, with 23 bases between the two germline ends. This CDR3 is CASSISGPRERVAYEQYF. CDR3 DNA sequence: TGTGCCAGTAGTATTTCTGGTCCACGGGAAAGGGTCGCCTACGAGCAGTACTTC. The variable domain in full, with the rest retrieved from reference TRBV19 and TRBJ2-7, is DGGITQSPKYLFRKEGQNVTLSCEQNLNHDAMYWYRQDPGQGLRLIYYSQIVNDFQKGDIAEGYSVSREKKESFPLTVTSAQKNPTAFYLCASSISGPRERVAYEQYFGPGTRLTVT.

The chain is built from TRBV6-5 and TRBJ2-1, with 9 bases identical to TRBD1. Germline loops: CDR1 MNHEY, CDR2 SVGAGI. The CDR3 is made up of 13 amino acids. V lost 6 bases and J lost 7; bases outside the gene matches: 4. The CDR3 reads CASSPGTGNEQFF. CDR3 sequence (DNA): TGTGCCAGCAGCCCCGGGACAGGGAATGAGCAGTTCTTC.

This chain links TRBV19 with TRBJ2-1, with 8 bases that match TRBD2. The length of the CDR3 is 14 residues. Trimming removed 7 bases from V and 4 bases from J; junction bases left unmatched: 6. The V gene's germline CDR1 is LNHDA and CDR2 SQIVND (reference sequence). The CDR3 region is CASTLAGPYNEQFF. For the CDR3, the DNA is TGTGCCAGTACCCTAGCGGGTCCTTACAATGAGCAGTTCTTC. Full variable domain (rest looked up from reference TRBV19 and TRBJ2-1): DGGITQSPKYLFRKEGQNVTLSCEQNLNHDAMYWYRQDPGQGLRLIYYSQIVNDFQKGDIAEGYSVSREKKESFPLTVTSAQKNPTAFYLCASTLAGPYNEQFFGPGTRLTVL.

The rearrangement links TRBV9 to TRBJ2-7; the match to TRBD2 covers 10 bases. Germline V gives CDR1 SGDLS, CDR2 YYNGEE. CDR3 size: 17 residues. Germline trimming cut 3 bases from V and 0 bases from J; bases unmatched to any gene: 9. The CDR3 loop reads CASSALGSGGSSYEQYF. The CDR3 coding sequence is TGTGCCAGCAGCGCCTTGGGTAGCGGGGGGAGCTCCTACGAGCAGTACTTC. The whole variable domain, remainder taken from reference TRBV9 and TRBJ2-7, is DSGVTQTPKHLITATGQRVTLRCSPRSGDLSVYWYQQSLDQGLQFLIQYYNGEERAKGNILERFSAQQFPDLHSELNLSSLELGDSALYFCASSALGSGGSSYEQYFGPGTRLTVT.

The table lists this clone with a count of one. The genes are TRBV14 and TRBJ1-2; D not certain. Germline CDR1 is SGHDN and CDR2 is FVKESK. The V gene lost 1 base and the J gene lost 7 bases, with 13 bases spanning the gap. CDR3 size: 14 residues. Here the CDR3 reads CASSQGPSSSGYTF. DNA for the CDR3: TGTGCCAGCAGCCAAGGCCCCTCGTCCTCTGGCTACACCTTC. The full variable domain, completed using reference TRBV14 and TRBJ1-2, is EAGVTQFPSHSVIEKGQTVTLRCDPISGHDNLYWYRRVMGKEIKFLLHFVKESKQDESGMPNNRFLAERTGGTYSTLKVQPAELEDSGVYFCASSQGPSSSGYTFGSGTRLTVV.

V gene TRBV7-9 combines with J gene TRBJ2-2; D is tentatively TRBD1 or TRBD2 (5 bases each). The CDR3 extends over 17 amino acids. The V and J ends lost 5 bases and 1 base respectively, with 17 bases between them. Looked up from germline, CDR1 is SEHNR and CDR2 is FQNEAQ (reference sequence). The CDR3 DNA is TGTGCCAGCAGCGTTTCGGGACGGCAGGAGAACACCGGGGAGCTGTTTTTT. This sequence encodes CASSVSGRQENTGELFF.

This chain joins TRBV25-1 and TRBJ2-1; D tentatively fits TRBD1 or TRBD2 (5 bases each). The length of the CDR3 is 11 residues. V shed 8 bases and J shed 5 bases, with 7 bases lying between them. Germline V gene sequence: CDR1 MGHDK, CDR2 SYGVNS. This CDR3 reads CASWGHNEQFF. CDR3 DNA: TGTGCCAGCTGGGGACACAATGAGCAGTTCTTC.

V is TRBV27 and J is TRBJ1-1; 8 bases align to TRBD1. Germline V gene sequence: CDR1 MNHEY, CDR2 SMNVEV (reference sequence). After removal of 8 bases from V and 4 bases from J, the junction contained 12 bases not matched to a gene. CDR3 length equals 15 residues. CDR3: CASRRMDRAGTEAFF. The CDR3 DNA is TGTGCCAGCCGCCGAATGGACAGGGCCGGCACTGAAGCTTTCTTT.

The chain uses TRBV2 and TRBJ1-5, with D perhaps matching TRBD1 (5 bases). This CDR3 is built from 16 residues. Germline values: CDR1 SNHLY, CDR2 FYNNEI. Trimming left V 1 base short and J 2 bases short, with 12 bases between. In DNA, the CDR3 is TGTGCCAGCAGTGAAGGGCTTCAAGGGGGCAATCAGCCCCAGCATTTT. Translation gives CASSEGLQGGNQPQHF.

This clone is labeled as medium-sized. This chain joins TRBV28 and TRBJ1-1, with D possibly TRBD1 on 6 matching bases. Germline CDR1 MDHEN, CDR2 SYDVKM. The CDR3 contains 13 residues. The CDR3 reads CACTGMVDTEAFF. CDR3 nucleotide sequence: TGTGCTTGCACAGGGATGGTGGACACTGAAGCTTTCTTT. Drawing the rest from reference TRBV28 and TRBJ1-1, the complete variable domain is DVKVTQSSRYLVKRTGEKVFLECVQDMDHENMFWYRQDPGLGLRLIYFSYDVKMKEKGDIPEGYSVSREKKERFSLILESASTNQTSMYLCACTGMVDTEAFFGQGTRLTVV.

This clone was picked up a small number of times. V and J are TRBV4-3 and TRBJ2-6; 9 bases match TRBD1. Trimming removed 3 bases from V and 2 bases from J; junction bases left unmatched: 11. Per germline, CDR1 LGHNA and CDR2 YSLEER. This CDR3 is 19 amino acids long. CDR3 nucleotide sequence: TGCGCCAGCAGCCATCGGACAGGGGAGGTTGTAGCTGGGGCCAACGTCCTGACTTTC. Translation: CASSHRTGEVVAGANVLTF.

The chain combines TRBV2 with TRBJ2-7; either TRBD1 or TRBD2 may fit D (6 bases each). V lost 6 bases, J lost 8 bases, and 17 bases lay in between. The germline CDR1 and CDR2 sequences are SNHLY and FYNNEI. This CDR3 is 13 amino acids long. The chain's CDR3 is CASRFLRGAQQYF. The DNA for the CDR3 is TGTGCCAGCAGATTCCTTAGGGGGGCGCAGCAGTACTTC. Combining the CDR3 with reference TRBV2 and TRBJ2-7 gives the whole variable domain EPEVTQTPSHQVTQMGQEVILRCVPISNHLYFYWYRQILGQKVEFLVSFYNNEISEKSEIFDDQFSVERPDGSNFTLKIRSTKLEDSAMYFCASRFLRGAQQYFGPGTRLTVT.

The genes are TRBV5-4 and TRBJ2-1, with D perhaps matching TRBD1 or TRBD2 (5 bases each). V was trimmed by 4 bases and J by 6 bases, leaving 20 bases between them. The CDR3 length is 16 residues. Germline CDR1 reads SGHNT; CDR2 reads YYREEE (reference sequence). The CDR3 spells CASSPRDRLVSNEQFF. CDR3 bases: TGTGCCAGCAGCCCCCGGGACCGCCTGGTGAGCAATGAGCAGTTCTTC.

This clone was seen once. This rearrangement joins TRBV27 to TRBJ2-2; 7 bases match TRBD1. Germline lookup yields CDR1 MNHEY and CDR2 SMNVEV (reference sequence). V was clipped by 6 bases and J by 4 bases; unmatched bases: 5. CDR3 length: 14 residues. The DNA for the CDR3 is TGTGCCAGCAGGGTCCCAGGGGGCACCGGGGAGCTGTTTTTT. Residues: CASRVPGGTGELFF.

The chain carries TRBV7-6 and TRBJ1-1; D is possibly TRBD1 (6 bases). Trimming cost V 5 bases and J 8 bases, with 12 bases left between them. CDR3 size: 12 residues. Germline V gene lookup returns CDR1 SGHVS and CDR2 FNYEAQ. As DNA, the CDR3 is TGTGCCAGCAGCCCGGGACACTACGAAGCTTTCTTT. Residues: CASSPGHYEAFF.

This clone was detected once. The rearrangement joins TRBV6-5 to TRBJ1-1; D gene ambiguous. Germline CDR1 reads MNHEY; CDR2 reads SVGAGI. Trimming stripped 9 bases from V and 13 bases from J, with 12 bases between. This CDR3 region has 9 residues. The CDR3 DNA is TGTGCCAGGGACCTAAAGGATTTCTTT. Protein product: CARDLKDFF.

The chain employs TRBV11-2 and TRBJ2-3, with D perhaps matching TRBD2 (6 bases). This CDR3 contains 14 residues. Trimming took off 4 bases at V and 1 base at J, with 9 bases between the two ends. CDR1 is SGHAT and CDR2 is FQNNGV in the germline V gene. As DNA, the CDR3 is TGTGCCAGCAGCTCTAGCGAGGGCACAGATACGCAGTATTTT. It yields the protein CASSSSEGTDTQYF.

This chain uses TRBV5-1 with TRBJ2-3; TRBD2 matches at 10 bases. Germline V CDR1 and CDR2: SGHRS, YFSETQ. J lost 2 bases, V lost 4 bases, and 4 bases had no gene match. CDR3 length: 15 amino acids. CDR3 sequence (DNA): TGCGCCAGCAGCCCTGGACTAGCGGCCACAGATACGCAGTATTTT. As protein: CASSPGLAATDTQYF.

The chain is built from TRBV5-1 and TRBJ2-3, with a possible D match to TRBD1 (5 bases). CDR3 length equals 15 residues. V lost 0 bases and J lost 4, with 12 bases in between. From germline, CDR1 is SGHRS and CDR2 YFSETQ. The chain's CDR3 is CASSLVGAPPDTQYF. CDR3 nucleotide sequence: TGCGCCAGCAGCTTGGTTGGGGCGCCCCCAGATACGCAGTATTTT.

The chain recombines TRBV4-2 with TRBJ2-3; TRBD2 matches 11 bases. V lost 4 bases to trimming and J lost 0 bases; unmatched junction nucleotides: 12. The CDR3 length is 19 residues. CDR1 and CDR2 (germline): LGHNA, YNFKEQ. The CDR3 sequence is CASSLWGSSGGSSTDTQYF. The CDR3 nucleotides are TGTGCCAGCAGCCTCTGGGGGTCTAGCGGGGGGTCTAGCACAGATACGCAGTATTTT.

V gene TRBV13 combines with J gene TRBJ1-1, with D uncertain. CDR1 and CDR2 from the germline V gene are PRHDT and FYEKMQ (reference sequence). This CDR3 comprises 11 residues. The V gene lost 2 bases and the J gene lost 8 bases, with 6 bases spanning the gap. The CDR3: CASSLSWEAFF. The CDR3 region has the DNA TGTGCCAGCAGCTTATCGTGGGAAGCTTTCTTT. The entire variable domain, with the rest obtained from reference TRBV13 and TRBJ1-1, is as follows: AAGVIQSPRHLIKEKRETATLKCYPIPRHDTVYWYQQGPGQDPQFLISFYEKMQSDKGSIPDRFSAQQFSDYHSELNMSSLELGDSALYFCASSLSWEAFFGQGTRLTVV.

The chain joins TRBV4-2 to TRBJ1-5; no clear D gene. The CDR3 is 11 residues long. CDR1 LGHNA and CDR2 YNFKEQ come from the germline V gene. Deletions cut 5 bases from V and 5 bases from J, with 4 bases between. The CDR3 is CASSRYQPQHF. DNA for the CDR3: TGTGCCAGCAGCAGGTATCAGCCCCAGCATTTT.

The genes are TRBV5-8 and TRBJ1-1; D is unresolved. The CDR3 has 17 amino acids. CDR1 SGHTS and CDR2 YDEGEE come from the germline V gene. Trimming removed 2 bases from V and 0 bases from J, with 17 bases in between. The CDR3 nucleotides are TGTGCCAGCAGCTTAACTACCTGGGCTTCCATGAACACTGAAGCTTTCTTT. Residues: CASSLTTWASMNTEAFF.